This T cell receptor beta chain was captured by sequencing in a study of cytomegalovirus exposure and HLA in healthy donors (dated by TCRdb to about 2017). The study in broad terms: A later analysis indicated that the 120 or so validation repertoires were generated on the platform also employed for the 720 or so repertoires of the first cohort. The study aimed to test whether cataloging public T cell receptors could reveal signatures of past pathogen exposure. In addition to the first cohort of 666 subjects, a separate validation cohort of over 90 different subjects was used. To predict cytomegalovirus infection status, the study combined high-throughput TCR immunosequencing, statistical association of individual TCRs with disease status, and machine learning. On the study overall, not on this receptor specifically: A total of some 180 TCR beta chains were listed by the study as associated with cytomegalovirus. In a later analysis, TCRs clustered in the first cohort were found to also tend to co-occur in the 120 or so validation repertoires, with 90% to 95% of cluster scores above 0. All 130 or so repertoires were used to score co-occurrence in the validation cohort in a later analysis, because that analysis had no HLA typing for the cohort. In both the original and validation cohorts, the classifier was reported to diagnose cytomegalovirus status with high specificity and sensitivity. According to the authors, the approach could potentially be generalized to other disease states and immunological phenotypes. Three of the identified cytomegalovirus-associated TCR beta chains were confirmed in vitro to be specific for cytomegalovirus antigens. Across donors, most TCR sequences were observed very rarely, whereas some public TCRs were present in many individuals.

Donors formed part of the validation cohort, which comprised about 120 subjects and was distinct from the first cohort of under 750 subjects. As for this clone: The antigen it binds to is not known. Base-call qualities are not available, and no considerably larger clone is one nucleotide away.

Receptor libraries were prepared by the immunoSEQ multiplex PCR assay. In the paper's pipeline: A statistical classification framework was built for diagnosing cytomegalovirus status from the catalog of TCR beta chain sequences. The table was pulled from immuneACCESS by TCRdb, which kept in-frame rearrangements only. Such tables lose some clones; where checked, under half of the loss comes from unresolved V genes, and the rest has no known cause. V and J calls and clone size follow that table, whereas D and trimming were derived from the DNA. The sample records 150,000 to 200,000 clones, 75% to 90% of which are singletons. More than 6.5% of the sample belongs to the ten largest clones. This sequence originates from a young man in good health and CMV-seropositive. Sequenced input: PBMCs.

At the DNA level, the sequence is TGTGCCAGCAGCCATAGGGGGCATGATCAGCCCCAGCATTTT. Its coded protein is CASSHRGHDQPQHF. The receptor chain draws on TRBV7-9 and TRBJ1-5, with 7 bases matching TRBD1. CDR1 and CDR2 are read off the germline V gene (reference sequence) as SEHNR and FQNEAQ. The CDR3 runs 14 residues from the cysteine to the phenylalanine. The CDR3 DNA has 42 bases and is translated from base 1. Trimming leaves V shorter by 5 bases and J shorter by 5 bases, with the junction holding 6 bases beyond the gene matches.